One sample yielded the 3 T cell receptor beta chains listed below, sequenced in a study of blood T cell repertoires in COVID-19. The assay was immunoSEQ multiplex PCR, and TCRdb's table has in-frame clones only and misses some. There are about half a million clones in the sample; 70% to 90% occur only once, and 3.2% lies in the top ten. The sequenced sample consisted of peripheral blood. The source of these receptors is a human donor in a cohort sampled during active COVID-19.

V and J are TRBV3-1 (or the pseudogene TRBV3-2) and TRBJ2-7, with D maybe TRBD2 (5 bases). Germline CDR1 LGHDT, CDR2 YNNKEL (reference sequence). The CDR3 is 14 amino acids. The V gene lost 1 base and the J gene lost 3 bases, with 10 bases spanning the gap. CDR3 in amino acids: CASSQGLAIYEQYF. Written as DNA, the CDR3 is TGTGCCAGCAGCCAAGGGCTAGCAATCTACGAGCAGTACTTC.

V and J are TRBV5-5 and TRBJ1-6; weak D call: TRBD1 (6 bases). CDR3 length: 13 residues. CDR1 is SGHKS and CDR2 is YYEKEE in the germline V gene (reference sequence). V was trimmed by 4 bases and J by 11 bases, leaving 13 bases between them. The CDR3 DNA sequence: TGTGCCAGCAGCCCTCCAGGGGCTACACCCCTCCACTTT. This encodes CASSPPGATPLHF.

This sequence joins TRBV7-9 and TRBJ1-2; 10 positions match TRBD1. Unmatched junction bases numbered 12, after V lost 4 bases and J lost 7 bases. Germline V gives CDR1 SEHNR, CDR2 FQNEAQ (reference sequence). This CDR3 spans 16 amino acids. The chain's CDR3 is CASSSFAGQGYGGYTF. As DNA, the CDR3 is TGTGCCAGCAGCTCCTTCGCGGGACAGGGGTATGGTGGCTACACCTTC.